This is a list of T cell receptor beta chains from one sample in a study of blood T cell repertoires in COVID-19. Assay: immunoSEQ multiplex PCR; the TCRdb copy retains only in-frame clones and omits some. The sample comprises about 250,000 clones, roughly 85% of which are singletons, and about 8.2% rests with the top ten. The sample taken for sequencing was PBMCs or T cells enriched from blood (not recorded which). These receptors were obtained from a woman in her 50s with acute COVID-19. CDR3s include the opening cysteine and the closing phenylalanine or tryptophan. The order of the fields is J gene, D gene, clone size, V gene, CDR3 protein, CDR3 DNA. The D gene is left open where the match is weak. For some rows the clone size is stated as once, few or many, or as a class when expanded; others skip it.

j_gene: TRBJ1-1; d_gene: TRBD1; abundance: .; v_gene: TRBV9; CDR3aa: CASSVGTGSNTEAFF; CDR3nt: TGTGCCAGCAGCGTTGGGACAGGTTCTAACACTGAAGCTTTCTTT
j_gene: TRBJ1-1; d_gene: TRBD1; abundance: .; v_gene: TRBV11-2; CDR3aa: CASSFRGRDEAFF; CDR3nt: TGTGCCAGCAGCTTCAGGGGGCGGGATGAAGCTTTCTTT
j_gene: TRBJ2-5; d_gene: TRBD2; abundance: once; v_gene: TRBV6-5; CDR3aa: CASRRLAGGQETQYF; CDR3nt: TGTGCCAGCAGGCGACTAGCGGGGGGTCAAGAGACCCAGTACTTC
j_gene: TRBJ1-1; d_gene: .; abundance: .; v_gene: TRBV6-2/TRBV6-3; CDR3aa: CASSYALIQGTAFF; CDR3nt: TGTGCCAGCAGTTACGCCCTTATCCAGGGAACGGCTTTCTTT
j_gene: TRBJ2-3; d_gene: .; abundance: .; v_gene: TRBV5-1; CDR3aa: CASSLKEGLSTDTQYF; CDR3nt: TGCGCCAGCAGCTTGAAAGAGGGACTCAGCACAGATACGCAGTATTTT
j_gene: TRBJ2-2; d_gene: .; abundance: .; v_gene: TRBV4-1; CDR3aa: CASSQDIANGELFF; CDR3nt: TGCGCCAGCAGCCAAGATATAGCCAACGGGGAGCTGTTTTTT
j_gene: TRBJ1-5; d_gene: .; abundance: few; v_gene: TRBV14; CDR3aa: CASRQNRFSNQPQHF; CDR3nt: TGTGCCAGCAGACAAAACAGGTTTAGCAATCAGCCCCAGCATTTT
j_gene: TRBJ1-6; d_gene: .; abundance: .; v_gene: TRBV5-4; CDR3aa: CASSLMGAQNSPLHF; CDR3nt: TGTGCCAGCAGCTTGATGGGGGCGCAGAATTCACCCCTCCACTTT
j_gene: TRBJ1-2; d_gene: TRBD1; abundance: .; v_gene: TRBV15; CDR3aa: CATSRDATGGELGYGYTF; CDR3nt: TGTGCCACCAGCAGAGATGCAACAGGGGGGGAGCTGGGCTATGGCTACACCTTC
j_gene: TRBJ2-7; d_gene: .; abundance: .; v_gene: TRBV3-1/TRBV3-2; CDR3aa: CASSPQTRWDWSSYEQYF; CDR3nt: TGTGCCAGCAGCCCACAAACCCGCTGGGACTGGAGCTCCTACGAGCAGTACTTC
j_gene: TRBJ2-7; d_gene: TRBD1; abundance: .; v_gene: TRBV3-1/TRBV3-2; CDR3aa: CASSYYGQGAYEQYF; CDR3nt: TGTGCCAGCAGTTACTACGGACAGGGGGCCTACGAGCAGTACTTC
j_gene: TRBJ1-2; d_gene: .; abundance: once; v_gene: TRBV5-4; CDR3aa: CASSPEGDYGYTF; CDR3nt: TGTGCCAGCAGCCCTGAAGGGGACTATGGCTACACCTTC
j_gene: TRBJ1-4; d_gene: .; abundance: .; v_gene: TRBV12-3/TRBV12-4; CDR3aa: CASGPGLREKLFF; CDR3nt: TGTGCCAGCGGACCAGGGTTGCGAGAAAAACTGTTTTTT
j_gene: TRBJ1-2; d_gene: .; abundance: .; v_gene: TRBV19; CDR3aa: CASSIQGSGYGYTF; CDR3nt: TGTGCCAGTAGTATACAGGGGAGTGGCTATGGCTACACCTTC
j_gene: TRBJ2-3; d_gene: TRBD1; abundance: once; v_gene: TRBV29-1; CDR3aa: CSVPLGTGTDTQYF; CDR3nt: TGCAGCGTTCCCTTAGGGACAGGCACAGATACGCAGTATTTT
j_gene: TRBJ1-4; d_gene: .; abundance: once; v_gene: TRBV30; CDR3aa: CAWAGRVSTNEKLFF; CDR3nt: TGTGCCTGGGCCGGCCGGGTCTCAACTAATGAAAAACTGTTTTTT
j_gene: TRBJ1-4; d_gene: .; abundance: .; v_gene: TRBV3-1/TRBV3-2; CDR3aa: CASSQYPRGVSNEKLFF; CDR3nt: TGTGCCAGCAGCCAGTACCCCCGGGGAGTGTCTAATGAAAAACTGTTTTTT
j_gene: TRBJ1-5; d_gene: TRBD1; abundance: once; v_gene: TRBV11-2; CDR3aa: CASSPGTGGSRNQPQHF; CDR3nt: TGTGCCAGCAGTCCCGGGACAGGAGGATCCCGCAATCAGCCCCAGCATTTT
j_gene: TRBJ1-3; d_gene: .; abundance: .; v_gene: TRBV18; CDR3aa: CASSPPGTMSGNTIYF; CDR3nt: TGTGCCAGCTCACCGCCGGGGACTATGTCTGGAAACACCATATATTTT
j_gene: TRBJ2-7; d_gene: .; abundance: .; v_gene: TRBV4-3; CDR3aa: CASSQEVEQHSYEQYF; CDR3nt: TGCGCCAGCAGCCAAGAAGTAGAACAGCACTCCTACGAGCAGTACTTC
j_gene: TRBJ2-5; d_gene: TRBD2; abundance: .; v_gene: TRBV19; CDR3aa: CASSRDYRQETQYF; CDR3nt: TGTGCCAGTAGTAGGGACTATCGGCAAGAGACCCAGTACTTC
j_gene: TRBJ2-1; d_gene: TRBD2; abundance: .; v_gene: TRBV19; CDR3aa: CASSLTSGGDYNEQFF; CDR3nt: TGTGCCAGTAGTCTCACTAGCGGGGGGGATTACAATGAGCAGTTCTTC
j_gene: TRBJ2-7; d_gene: TRBD2; abundance: .; v_gene: TRBV7-2; CDR3aa: CASSSTSTGGYEQYF; CDR3nt: TGTGCCAGCAGCTCTACTAGTACCGGGGGGTACGAGCAGTACTTC
j_gene: TRBJ2-1; d_gene: TRBD1; abundance: .; v_gene: TRBV11-3; CDR3aa: CASSFWTGSSYNEQFF; CDR3nt: TGTGCCAGCAGCTTCTGGACAGGGAGCTCCTACAATGAGCAGTTCTTC
j_gene: TRBJ1-2; d_gene: .; abundance: .; v_gene: TRBV19; CDR3aa: CASSTRPTGSGGYTF; CDR3nt: TGTGCCAGTAGTACCCGACCCACAGGGTCGGGTGGCTACACCTTC
j_gene: TRBJ1-2; d_gene: TRBD1; abundance: few; v_gene: TRBV6-5; CDR3aa: CASSLDRAGDYGYTF; CDR3nt: TGTGCCAGCAGCCTCGACAGGGCAGGGGACTATGGCTACACCTTC
j_gene: TRBJ1-4; d_gene: .; abundance: .; v_gene: TRBV18; CDR3aa: CASSGEKLFF; CDR3nt: TGTGCCAGCTCTGGCGAAAAACTGTTTTTT
j_gene: TRBJ1-5; d_gene: .; abundance: .; v_gene: TRBV7-8; CDR3aa: CASSLSSNQPQHF; CDR3nt: TGTGCCAGCAGCTTGAGTAGCAATCAGCCCCAGCATTTT
j_gene: TRBJ1-2; d_gene: .; abundance: .; v_gene: TRBV15; CDR3aa: CATSREGAGLYGYTF; CDR3nt: TGTGCCACCAGCAGAGAAGGTGCAGGCCTATATGGCTACACCTTC
j_gene: TRBJ1-5; d_gene: .; abundance: once; v_gene: TRBV30; CDR3aa: CAWSHRVGPQHF; CDR3nt: TGTGCCTGGAGCCACAGGGTCGGACCCCAGCATTTT